The text below deals with one TCR beta chain. This CDR3 is 15 amino acids long. V shed 0 bases and J shed 14 bases, with 22 bases lying between them. CDR1 and CDR2 (germline): MGHRA, YSYEKL. Here immunoSEQ multiplex PCR was the method, and the copy in TCRdb shows in-frame clones only, minus some. Of roughly 250,000 clones in the sample, roughly 82% are singletons; the top ten hold 4.7%. The data are from a study of blood T cell repertoires in COVID-19. This chain uses TRBV4-1 with TRBJ1-2; D may be TRBD1 (5 bases). Sequencing used peripheral blood. The clonotype comes from a woman in her sixties or seventies with acute or convalescent COVID-19. The CDR3 here is CASSQDPGILGGRTF. The CDR3 DNA sequence: TGCGCCAGCAGCCAAGATCCTGGGATCCTGGGGGGTAGGACCTTC.